One sample yielded the 20 T cell receptor beta chains listed below, sequenced in a study of shared clonotypes between healthy human individuals. Some clones are missing from TCRdb's copy, which holds only in-frame ones; the method was immunoSEQ multiplex PCR. In the table there are roughly 2.2 million clones, less than 95% of which are singletons. Sequenced input: naive CD4+ T cells from PBMCs. The subset denotes: CD45RA+ positively selected. These receptors were obtained from a man aged 18 to 29 in good health. Some clones in this sample may be carry-over from other donors' samples.

This clone was recorded only once. The chain has TRBV9 and TRBJ2-1; 8 nucleotides match TRBD2. V shed 6 bases and J 6 bases; nucleotides not matched to a gene: 8. Germline V gene sequence: CDR1 SGDLS, CDR2 YYNGEE. The CDR3 totals 14 residues. CDR3 sequence: CASNPDGGANEQFF. DNA of the CDR3: TGTGCCAGCAACCCCGACGGGGGGGCCAATGAGCAGTTCTTC. Looking up the rest from reference TRBV9 and TRBJ2-1 gives the full variable domain: DSGVTQTPKHLITATGQRVTLRCSPRSGDLSVYWYQQSLDQGLQFLIQYYNGEERAKGNILERFSAQQFPDLHSELNLSSLELGDSALYFCASNPDGGANEQFFGPGTRLTVL.

On this clone: One end of the junction varies from germline; a read error may be responsible. This chain uses TRBV2 with TRBJ2-7; TRBD1 matches 7 bases. The length of the CDR3 is 13 residues. Germline V gene lookup returns CDR1 SNHLY and CDR2 FYNNEI. This CDR3 reads CANSGGQTNEQYF. The CDR3 region has the DNA TGTGCCAACAGTGGGGGACAGACCAACGAGCAGTACTTC. The full variable domain, in which reference TRBV2 and TRBJ2-7 provide the parts outside the CDR3, is EPEVTQTPSHQVTQMGQEVILRCVPISNHLYFYWYRQILGQKVEFLVSFYNNEISEKSEIFDDQFSVERPDGSNFTLKIRSTKLEDSAMYFCANSGGQTNEQYFGPGTRLTVT.

The rearrangement uses TRBV4-2 and TRBJ2-3, with D possibly TRBD2 on 6 matching bases. The germline CDR1 and CDR2 sequences are LGHNA and YNFKEQ. This CDR3 comprises 16 residues. V shed 4 bases and J shed 0 bases, with 14 bases lying between them. The CDR3: CASSRDSGTSTDTQYF. The CDR3 region has the DNA TGTGCCAGCAGCCGAGATAGCGGTACTAGCACAGATACGCAGTATTTT.

As to this clone: This CDR3 is also generated by other DNA sequences in the sample. This rearrangement joins TRBV5-1 to TRBJ1-1; D is possibly TRBD1 (5 bases). Trimming stripped 3 bases from V and 2 bases from J, with 14 bases between. The CDR3 loop spans 15 amino acids. The germline gives CDR1 SGHRS, CDR2 YFSETQ. The DNA for the CDR3 is TGCGCCAGCAGCTACACAGGACCCCCTAACACTGAAGCTTTCTTT. Protein sequence: CASSYTGPPNTEAFF.

V is TRBV6-5 and J is TRBJ1-5; D ambiguous. Per the germline V gene, CDR1 is MNHEY and CDR2 is SVGAGI. V was cut by 7 bases and J by 6 bases, with 19 bases left in between. The CDR3 extends over 15 amino acids. In nucleotides, the CDR3 is TGTGCCAGCAACCCTACGGGGAACGTGGGTCAGCCCCAGCATTTT. It codes for CASNPTGNVGQPQHF.

The chain combines TRBV19 with TRBJ1-2, with TRBD1 matching 7 bases. The CDR3 spans 14 residues. V was clipped by 6 bases and J by 5 bases; unmatched bases: 9. CDR1 is LNHDA and CDR2 is SQIVND in the germline V gene (reference sequence). Here the CDR3 reads CASSSGQRRYGYTF. The CDR3 DNA is TGTGCCAGTAGCTCGGGACAGAGACGTTATGGCTACACCTTC. Full variable domain (outside the CDR3, taken from reference TRBV19 and TRBJ1-2): DGGITQSPKYLFRKEGQNVTLSCEQNLNHDAMYWYRQDPGQGLRLIYYSQIVNDFQKGDIAEGYSVSREKKESFPLTVTSAQKNPTAFYLCASSSGQRRYGYTFGSGTRLTVV.

The V gene is TRBV9, the J gene TRBJ2-2; 13 bases line up with TRBD2. Germline trimming cut 0 bases from V and 5 bases from J; bases unmatched to any gene: 4. Germline V gene sequence: CDR1 SGDLS, CDR2 YYNGEE. The CDR3 length is 17 residues. The CDR3 protein is CASSVGTSGRLTGELFF. CDR3 bases: TGTGCCAGCAGCGTAGGGACTAGCGGGAGACTGACCGGGGAGCTGTTTTTT.

DNA for the CDR3: TGTGCCAGCTCACCACCTTCGGTTTTGAACACTGAAGCTTTCTTT. Translated, it gives CASSPPSVLNTEAFF. V usage is TRBV18 and J usage is TRBJ1-1; D uncertain. The CDR3 runs 15 residues. CDR1 is KGHSH, CDR2 LQKENI, per germline. Deletions cut 0 bases from V and 0 bases from J, with 8 bases between.

The chain recombines TRBV5-8 with TRBJ1-5, with 8 bases matching TRBD1. Per the germline V gene, CDR1 is SGHTS and CDR2 is YDEGEE. The CDR3 loop spans 14 amino acids. J lost 6 bases, V lost 5 bases, and 7 bases had no gene match. CDR3 amino acids: CASRGQAWSQPQHF. DNA for the CDR3: TGTGCCAGCAGGGGACAGGCTTGGAGTCAGCCCCAGCATTTT.

CDR3 sequence reads: CASSDRQGFSIDTQYF. CDR3 nucleotides: TGTGCCAGCAGTGATCGACAGGGTTTTAGTATAGATACGCAGTATTTT. The rearrangement uses TRBV28 and TRBJ2-3, with TRBD1 matching 7 bases. This CDR3 is 16 amino acids long. V shed 5 bases, J shed 5 bases, and the junction held 13 bases outside the gene matches. In germline, CDR1 is MDHEN, CDR2 SYDVKM. Together with reference TRBV28 and TRBJ2-3, the CDR3 gives the full variable domain: DVKVTQSSRYLVKRTGEKVFLECVQDMDHENMFWYRQDPGLGLRLIYFSYDVKMKEKGDIPEGYSVSREKKERFSLILESASTNQTSMYLCASSDRQGFSIDTQYFGPGTRLTVL.

The V and J genes are TRBV7-9 and TRBJ2-3, with no clear D. The CDR3 is made up of 14 amino acids. The germline V gene encodes CDR1 SEHNR and CDR2 FQNEAQ (reference sequence). V shed 2 bases and J shed 4 bases, with 10 bases lying between them. The CDR3 sequence is CASSLPPNSDTQYF. The CDR3 coding sequence is TGTGCCAGCAGCTTACCACCCAACTCAGATACGCAGTATTTT. The variable domain in full, with the rest retrieved from reference TRBV7-9 and TRBJ2-3, is DTGVSQNPRHKITKRGQNVTFRCDPISEHNRLYWYRQTLGQGPEFLTYFQNEAQLEKSRLLSDRFSAERPKGSFSTLEIQRTEQGDSAMYLCASSLPPNSDTQYFGPGTRLTVL.

CDR3 loop: CASSLSRGRNTGELFF. CDR3 nucleotides: TGTGCCAGCAGCTTGTCAAGGGGGCGGAACACCGGGGAGCTGTTTTTT. This rearrangement joins TRBV5-4 to TRBJ2-2; 7 nucleotides agree with TRBD1. The junction had 4 bases not matched to a gene; V was cut back by 1 base and J by 1 base. Germline V gene sequence: CDR1 SGHNT, CDR2 YYREEE (reference sequence). This CDR3 is 16 amino acids long.

This chain uses TRBV28 with TRBJ2-3; D uncertain. The CDR3 runs 11 residues. V was shortened by 8 bases and J by 1 base, with 4 bases between the two germline ends. Per the germline V gene, CDR1 is MDHEN and CDR2 is SYDVKM. The CDR3 spells CASGRTDTQYF. The CDR3 DNA reads as TGTGCCAGCGGGCGCACAGATACGCAGTATTTT.

V gene TRBV2 combines with J gene TRBJ1-5, with TRBD1 matching 7 bases. V shed 7 bases and J 0 bases; nucleotides not matched to a gene: 6. This CDR3 spans 15 amino acids. Per germline, CDR1 SNHLY and CDR2 FYNNEI. The CDR3 DNA is TGTGCCAGCAACGACAGGGCGCATAGCAATCAGCCCCAGCATTTT. Protein product: CASNDRAHSNQPQHF.

This chain uses TRBV25-1 with TRBJ1-2, with 9 bases lining up with TRBD1. V trimming: 6 bases; J trimming: 4 bases; junction bases outside the gene matches: 6. CDR1 and CDR2 (germline): MGHDK, SYGVNS. The CDR3 totals 14 residues. The CDR3 sequence is CASSRTGGGYGYTF. DNA of the CDR3: TGTGCCAGCAGCAGAACAGGGGGCGGCTATGGCTACACCTTC.

With regard to this clone: Other DNA sequences within the sample encode an identical CDR3. The chain recombines TRBV27 with TRBJ2-5; tentative D call: TRBD1 (6 bases). Trimming took off 3 bases at V and 1 base at J, with 9 bases between the two ends. The CDR3 is 14 amino acids. CDR1 MNHEY and CDR2 SMNVEV come from the germline V gene (reference sequence). CDR3: CASSFRGSQETQYF. As DNA, the CDR3 is TGTGCCAGCAGTTTCAGGGGCAGCCAAGAGACCCAGTACTTC.

The chain joins TRBV5-1 to TRBJ2-2, with TRBD1 identical over 8 bases. The V gene's germline CDR1 is SGHRS and CDR2 YFSETQ. The V gene end was trimmed by 3 bases and the J gene end by 6 bases; junction bases not matched to a gene: 7. The CDR3 extends over 15 amino acids. The CDR3 loop reads CASSSWTGSAGELFF. The CDR3 nucleotides read TGCGCCAGCAGCTCTTGGACAGGGTCGGCCGGGGAGCTGTTTTTT.

In this sample, this clone turned up once. The genes are TRBV27 and TRBJ1-5; D perhaps matches TRBD1 (5 bases). Germline V gene sequence: CDR1 MNHEY, CDR2 SMNVEV (reference sequence). The CDR3 loop spans 16 amino acids. V lost 6 bases and J lost 11, with 26 bases in between. This chain's CDR3 is CASRGLGSGRWGAQHF. DNA for the CDR3: TGTGCCAGCAGAGGTCTCGGCAGCGGCCGATGGGGGGCCCAGCATTTT.

The V and J genes are TRBV4-2 and TRBJ1-2; D remains unclear. Germline CDR1 reads LGHNA; CDR2 reads YNFKEQ. The germline V and J ends were trimmed by 1 base and 4 bases, with 16 bases remaining between them. This CDR3 is 16 amino acids long. CDR3 in DNA: TGTGCCAGCAGCCAAGGGTCCCGAGAGGTGGGCTATGGCTACACCTTC. Translating gives CASSQGSREVGYGYTF.

Regarding this clone: The same CDR3 arises from other DNA sequences in this sample as well. The chain is built from TRBV6-1 and TRBJ2-7; the match to TRBD1 covers 7 bases. The junction had 6 bases not matched to a gene; V was cut back by 6 bases and J by 1 base. The V gene's germline CDR1 is MNHNS and CDR2 SASEGT. This CDR3 comprises 14 residues. CDR3 DNA sequence: TGTGCCAGCAGACGGACAGGTAGTTCCTACGAGCAGTACTTC. It specifies CASRRTGSSYEQYF.